This T cell receptor gamma chain stems from a study of human gamma delta and Vdelta1 T cells. Germline lookup yields CDR1 EGSNGY and CDR2 YDSYNSKV. The CDR3 totals 12 residues. V was pared by 2 bases and J by 5 bases, with 3 bases of the junction left unmatched. TCRdb fed the PCR reads into CATT to redo clone calling. The sample includes several thousand gamma-chain clones, about 47% of them seen just once. Comment on this clone: Its target is unknown.

This rearrangement joins TRGV2 to TRGJ1 or TRGJ2. Sequenced: Vdelta1 gamma-delta T cells from blood grown in culture (DOT cells). This TCR derives from a human donor in good health. The CDR3 loop is CATWDADYKKLF. The CDR3 DNA follows: TGTGCCACCTGGGACGCTGATTATAAGAAACTCTTT.